The next 30 T cell receptor beta chains were all read from a single sample in a study of blood T cell repertoires in COVID-19. Profiled with immunoSEQ multiplex PCR; TCRdb holds only in-frame clones, not every one. The repertoire holds tens of thousands of clones, more than 85% seen once, with 2.5% to 3.5% in the top ten. Sequencing was performed on peripheral blood. The receptors stem from a human donor in a cohort sampled during active COVID-19.

The chain links TRBV19 to TRBJ1-2; 12 bases match TRBD1. This CDR3 spans 14 amino acids. The trim removed 5 bases at V and 6 bases at J, leaving 4 bases unmatched. The germline CDR1 and CDR2 sequences are LNHDA and SQIVND (reference sequence). CDR3 DNA sequence: TGTGCCAGTAGTTTGGGACAGGGGGCTGATGGCTACACCTTC. As protein: CASSLGQGADGYTF.

The chain joins TRBV6-5 to TRBJ1-1; D is perhaps TRBD1 (5 bases). The CDR3 is 14 amino acids. Per the germline V gene, CDR1 is MNHEY and CDR2 is SVGAGI. V was cut by 6 bases and J by 2 bases, with 13 bases left in between. CDR3 in amino acids: CASRSGTANTEAFF. The CDR3 DNA is TGTGCCAGCAGGTCCGGGACTGCCAACACTGAAGCTTTCTTT.

V is TRBV18 and J is TRBJ1-3, with D uncertain. This CDR3 is built from 15 residues. Germline V gives CDR1 KGHSH, CDR2 LQKENI. The germline V and J ends were trimmed by 6 bases and 3 bases, with 15 bases remaining between them. The CDR3 DNA sequence: TGTGCCAGCTCGCAAGCGGATTTCGGTGGAAACACCATATATTTT. It specifies CASSQADFGGNTIYF. The full variable domain, rest sourced from reference TRBV18 and TRBJ1-3, is NAGVMQNPRHLVRRRGQEARLRCSPMKGHSHVYWYRQLPEEGLKFMVYLQKENIIDESGMPKERFSAEFPKEGPSILRIQQVVRGDSAAYFCASSQADFGGNTIYFGEGSWLTVV.

The chain joins TRBV24-1 to TRBJ2-5; no clear D gene. CDR1 is KGHDR and CDR2 is SFDVKD in the germline V gene. Trimming removed 1 base at V and 5 bases at J, with 7 bases between. The CDR3 covers 13 residues. The CDR3 DNA sequence: TGTGCCACCAGTGATTTACAGTCGGAGACCCAGTACTTC. It specifies CATSDLQSETQYF.

The count of this clone is one. Mismatch with germline at one junction end may stem from a read error. This chain joins TRBV7-7 and TRBJ2-2, with unresolved D. This CDR3 comprises 13 residues. Germline V gene lookup returns CDR1 SSHAT and CDR2 FNYEAQ (reference sequence). CDR3 sequence: CASSLTETGELFF. The CDR3 DNA follows: TGTGCTAGCAGCTTAACAGAGACCGGGGAGCTGTTTTTT. Looking up the rest from reference TRBV7-7 and TRBJ2-2 gives the full variable domain: GAGVSQSPRYKVTKRGQDVTLRCDPISSHATLYWYQQALGQGPEFLTYFNYEAQPDKSGLPSDRFSAERPEGSISTLTIQRTEQRDSAMYRCASSLTETGELFFGEGSRLTVL.

Points on this clone: Distinct nucleotide sequences in the sample also encode this CDR3. This sequence joins TRBV5-4 and TRBJ1-3; 8 bases map to TRBD1. This CDR3 contains 14 residues. Germline V gene sequence: CDR1 SGHNT, CDR2 YYREEE (reference sequence). Germline trimming cut 4 bases from V and 4 bases from J; bases unmatched to any gene: 4. As DNA, the CDR3 is TGTGCCAGCAGCCAGGACAGGGCCGGAAACACCATATATTTT. This gives the protein CASSQDRAGNTIYF. Using reference TRBV5-4 and TRBJ1-3 for the parts outside the CDR3, the full variable domain is ETGVTQSPTHLIKTRGQQVTLRCSSQSGHNTVSWYQQALGQGPQFIFQYYREEENGRGNFPPRFSGLQFPNYSSELNVNALELDDSALYLCASSQDRAGNTIYFGEGSWLTVV.

This chain connects TRBV6-2 or TRBV6-3 to TRBJ1-5; 8 bases line up with TRBD1. CDR3 size: 11 residues. V was clipped by 6 bases and J by 11 bases; unmatched bases: 3. Germline V CDR1 and CDR2: MNHEY, SVGEGT. The CDR3: CASSTQGAQHF. CDR3 nucleotide sequence: TGTGCCAGCAGCACACAGGGGGCCCAGCATTTT.

V gene TRBV29-1 combines with J gene TRBJ2-2; 8 bases line up with TRBD1. Germline trimming cut 5 bases from V and 7 bases from J; bases unmatched to any gene: 6. This CDR3 spans 13 amino acids. Germline CDR1 and CDR2: SQVTM and ANQGSEA. The CDR3 loop reads CSVLGQGIGELFF. CDR3 in DNA: TGCAGCGTTCTAGGACAGGGCATCGGGGAGCTGTTTTTT.

This chain links TRBV7-2 with TRBJ2-3, with unresolved D. Germline values: CDR1 SGHTA, CDR2 FQGNSA. The CDR3 totals 13 residues. The ends were cut back, 5 bases at V and 2 bases at J, with 8 bases in the middle. In nucleotides, the CDR3 is TGTGCCAGCAGCACTCGGGTCACAGATACGCAGTATTTT. Protein: CASSTRVTDTQYF.

The chain carries TRBV20-1 and TRBJ1-1; tentative D call: TRBD1 (5 bases). Trimming removed 7 bases at V and 5 bases at J, with 11 bases between. Looked up from germline, CDR1 is DFQATT and CDR2 is SNEGSKA (reference sequence). The length of the CDR3 is 11 residues. The CDR3 region has the DNA TGCAGTGTTGGGGGGGGGACTGAAGCTTTCTTT. Protein product: CSVGGGTEAFF.

The chain recombines TRBV2 with TRBJ2-6; TRBD1 is a possible D gene (6 bases). In germline, CDR1 is SNHLY, CDR2 FYNNEI. Trimming stripped 6 bases from V and 0 bases from J, with 21 bases between. The CDR3 length is 19 residues. CDR3 DNA: TGTGCCAGCAGGGAACGAACCGGGACAACAACCTCTGGGGCCAACGTCCTGACTTTC. Its protein is CASRERTGTTTSGANVLTF.

The V and J genes are TRBV5-4 and TRBJ2-2; TRBD2 agrees at 9 bases. The CDR3 runs to 16 residues. V gave up 3 bases and J gave up 12 bases; unmatched junction bases: 15. Per germline, CDR1 SGHNT and CDR2 YYREEE (reference sequence). In DNA, the CDR3 is TGTGCCAGCAGCTCGGTGGGAGGGTCTAGCGGGGCCCAGCTGTTTTTT. This encodes CASSSVGGSSGAQLFF.

The chain recombines TRBV7-2 with TRBJ1-5, with a weak D call TRBD1 (5 bases). In germline, CDR1 is SGHTA, CDR2 FQGNSA. The CDR3 consists of 15 residues. V was trimmed by 1 base and J by 10 bases, leaving 17 bases between them. CDR3 bases: TGTGCCAGCAGCTTAGGGCCCGGGTTTGACAGTCCCCAGCATTTT. Amino acids: CASSLGPGFDSPQHF.

The CDR3 bases are TGTGCCAGCAGACCCGTCCTGGGCAACACTGAAGCTTTCTTT. This encodes CASRPVLGNTEAFF. The genes are TRBV7-9 and TRBJ1-1; D ambiguous. The CDR3 covers 14 residues. Germline V gives CDR1 SEHNR, CDR2 FQNEAQ (reference sequence). V dropped 6 bases and J dropped 2 bases, with 13 bases sitting between them.

The rearrangement links TRBV19 to TRBJ2-2, with D perhaps TRBD2 (6 bases). CDR3 size: 14 residues. Germline V CDR1 and CDR2: LNHDA, SQIVND (reference sequence). Trimming pared 5 bases from V and 4 bases from J, leaving 11 bases between. The DNA of the CDR3 is TGTGCCAGTAGTCTTTGGCGGGGCACCGGGGAGCTGTTTTTT. Protein product: CASSLWRGTGELFF. The full variable domain, rest sourced from reference TRBV19 and TRBJ2-2, is DGGITQSPKYLFRKEGQNVTLSCEQNLNHDAMYWYRQDPGQGLRLIYYSQIVNDFQKGDIAEGYSVSREKKESFPLTVTSAQKNPTAFYLCASSLWRGTGELFFGEGSRLTVL.

J is TRBJ2-3 and V is TRBV19, with D possibly TRBD2 on 5 matching bases. The length of the CDR3 is 14 residues. Germline assignment: CDR1 LNHDA and CDR2 SQIVND (reference sequence). Trimming took 8 bases from V and 0 from J, leaving 12 bases between them. In nucleotides, the CDR3 is TGTGCCAGTGGTACCGGGGATAGCACAGATACGCAGTATTTT. Its translation is CASGTGDSTDTQYF.

In this sample, this clone turned up once. The CDR3 loop reads CATSRAQAQETQYF. The CDR3 DNA sequence: TGTGCCACCAGCAGAGCCCAGGCCCAAGAGACCCAGTACTTC. The genes are TRBV15 and TRBJ2-5; D call uncertain. Trimming removed 1 base at V and 1 base at J, with 7 bases between. Germline V CDR1 and CDR2: LNHNV, YYDKDF (reference sequence). The CDR3 runs 14 residues.

This chain uses TRBV2 with TRBJ1-1; no reliable D call. CDR3 length: 12 amino acids. In germline, CDR1 is SNHLY, CDR2 FYNNEI. With 6 bases removed from V and 10 bases from J, the gap between germline ends came to 15 bases. This CDR3 is CASSQHSRRAFF. DNA of the CDR3: TGTGCCAGCAGCCAACACTCCCGGAGAGCTTTCTTT.

This clone was seen only once. The gene calls are TRBV5-6 and TRBJ2-3; the match to TRBD1 covers 9 bases. Germline loops: CDR1 SGHDT, CDR2 YYEEEE. V lost 4 bases to trimming and J lost 5 bases; unmatched junction nucleotides: 8. This CDR3 comprises 15 residues. CDR3 sequence: CASSRDRVKVDTQYF. The CDR3 DNA sequence: TGTGCCAGCAGCCGGGACAGGGTAAAAGTAGATACGCAGTATTTT.

The chain employs TRBV9 and TRBJ2-3; D unresolved. The germline V gene has CDR1 SGDLS and CDR2 YYNGEE. The CDR3 length is 14 residues. Trimming left V 2 bases short and J 2 bases short, with 9 bases between. The CDR3 protein is CASSVGSLTDTQYF. DNA of the CDR3: TGTGCCAGCAGCGTCGGGTCCCTCACAGATACGCAGTATTTT.

The chain is built from TRBV29-1 and TRBJ1-2; D is perhaps TRBD1 (5 bases). There are 12 residues in the CDR3. Trimming left V 6 bases short and J 3 bases short, with 11 bases between. Germline values: CDR1 SQVTM, CDR2 ANQGSEA. The CDR3 DNA is TGCAGCGTGGGGACGGGGGACTATGGCTACACCTTC. Translating gives CSVGTGDYGYTF.

The V gene is TRBV9, the J gene TRBJ1-6; no reliable D call. Trimming stripped 3 bases from V and 7 bases from J, with 5 bases between. CDR3 length: 12 residues. The germline gives CDR1 SGDLS, CDR2 YYNGEE. CDR3 coding DNA: TGTGCCAGCAGCGCACGGAATTCACCCCTCCACTTT. It is translated as CASSARNSPLHF.

V is TRBV20-1 and J is TRBJ2-7; tentative D call: TRBD2 (5 bases). Trimming stripped 3 bases from V and 7 bases from J, with 13 bases between. CDR3 size: 12 residues. Per germline, CDR1 DFQATT and CDR2 SNEGSKA (reference sequence). DNA for the CDR3: TGCAGTGCTAGTACTAGAGGCCGGGAGCAGTACTTC. The encoded protein is CSASTRGREQYF.

V is TRBV11-2 and J is TRBJ1-2, with D tentatively TRBD1 (5 bases). In germline, CDR1 is SGHAT, CDR2 FQNNGV. Deletions cut 5 bases from V and 6 bases from J, with 13 bases between. CDR3 size: 13 residues. In DNA form, the CDR3 reads TGTGCCAGCAGCGCCCTGGGGGGGGATGGCTACACCTTC. As protein: CASSALGGDGYTF.

The V gene is TRBV3-1 (or the pseudogene TRBV3-2), the J gene TRBJ2-7, with D possibly TRBD1 on 5 matching bases. Germline CDR1 and CDR2: LGHDT and YNNKEL (reference sequence). Trimming left V 1 base short and J 3 bases short, with 10 bases between. The CDR3 contains 14 residues. CDR3 residues: CASSQGQFSYEQYF. The CDR3 DNA sequence: TGTGCCAGCAGCCAAGGACAGTTTAGCTACGAGCAGTACTTC.

This chain connects TRBV19 to TRBJ2-4; 8 bases fit TRBD1. This CDR3 spans 14 amino acids. V lost 6 bases and J lost 5; bases outside the gene matches: 6. Germline assignment: CDR1 LNHDA and CDR2 SQIVND (reference sequence). The CDR3 sequence: CASRRTGYENIQYF. The CDR3 DNA reads TGTGCCAGTAGGAGGACAGGGTACGAAAACATTCAGTACTTC.

CDR3 sequence reads: CASSFGGSTVSYEQYF. CDR3 coding DNA: TGTGCCAGCAGTTTTGGGGGGTCGACCGTCTCCTACGAGCAGTACTTC. The gene calls are TRBV27 and TRBJ2-7; maybe TRBD2 (6 bases). In germline, CDR1 is MNHEY, CDR2 SMNVEV (reference sequence). Trimming took 3 bases from V and 0 from J, leaving 15 bases between them. The CDR3 consists of 16 residues.

This clone has just one count. V usage is TRBV11-3 and J usage is TRBJ2-3; 9 bases agree with TRBD2. V lost 3 bases and J lost 5; bases outside the gene matches: 6. Germline V lookup: CDR1 SGHNT, CDR2 YENEEA. The CDR3 has 15 residues. CDR3 residues: CASSLGGRAQDTQYF. The CDR3 nucleotides read TGTGCCAGCAGCTTGGGCGGGAGGGCCCAAGATACGCAGTATTTT.

The rearrangement joins TRBV2 to TRBJ1-4; tentatively, D is TRBD1 (5 bases). Germline CDR1 and CDR2: SNHLY and FYNNEI. The CDR3 extends over 12 amino acids. The germline V and J ends were trimmed by 3 bases and 8 bases, with 7 bases remaining between them. CDR3 nucleotide sequence: TGTGCCAGCAGTGACCAGGGAGAAAAACTGTTTTTT. Amino acid sequence: CASSDQGEKLFF.

The CDR3 DNA reads TGTGCCAGCACCCAGGGCTATGGCTACACCTTC. Translation: CASTQGYGYTF. This sequence joins TRBV12-3 or TRBV12-4 and TRBJ1-2; a possible D gene is TRBD1 (5 bases). V dropped 7 bases and J dropped 4 bases, with 7 bases sitting between them. The CDR3 has 11 residues.